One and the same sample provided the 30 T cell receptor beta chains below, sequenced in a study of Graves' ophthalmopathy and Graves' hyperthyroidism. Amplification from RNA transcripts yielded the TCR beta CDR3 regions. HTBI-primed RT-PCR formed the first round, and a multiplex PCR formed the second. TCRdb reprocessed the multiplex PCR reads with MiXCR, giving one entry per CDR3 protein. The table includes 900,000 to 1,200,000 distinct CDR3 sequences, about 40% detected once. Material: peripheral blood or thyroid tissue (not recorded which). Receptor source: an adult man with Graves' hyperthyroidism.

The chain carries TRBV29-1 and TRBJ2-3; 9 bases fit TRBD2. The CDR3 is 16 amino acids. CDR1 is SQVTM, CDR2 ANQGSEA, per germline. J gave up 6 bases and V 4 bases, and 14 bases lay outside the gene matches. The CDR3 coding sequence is TGCAGCGTTGTTGGGAGTAGCGGGAGAGGAACGGATACGCAGTATTTT. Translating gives CSVVGSSGRGTDTQYF.

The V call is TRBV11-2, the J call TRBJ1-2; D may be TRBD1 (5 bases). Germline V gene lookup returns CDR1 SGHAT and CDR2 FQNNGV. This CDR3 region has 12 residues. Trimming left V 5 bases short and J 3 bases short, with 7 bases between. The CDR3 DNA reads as TGTGCCAGCAGCAGGGGCCACTATGGCTACACCTTC. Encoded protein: CASSRGHYGYTF.

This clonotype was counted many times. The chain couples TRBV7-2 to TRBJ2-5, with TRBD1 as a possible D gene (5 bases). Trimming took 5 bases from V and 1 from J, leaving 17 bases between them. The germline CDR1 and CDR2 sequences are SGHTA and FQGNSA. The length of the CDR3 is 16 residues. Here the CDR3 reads CASSRLPDSLQETQYF. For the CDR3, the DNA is TGTGCCAGCAGCCGACTCCCTGACAGTCTCCAAGAGACCCAGTACTTC. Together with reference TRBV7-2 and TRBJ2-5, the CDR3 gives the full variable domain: GAGVSQSPSNKVTEKGKDVELRCDPISGHTALYWYRQSLGQGLEFLIYFQGNSAPDKSGLPSDRFSAERTGGSVSTLTIQRTQQEDSAVYLCASSRLPDSLQETQYFGPGTRLLVL.

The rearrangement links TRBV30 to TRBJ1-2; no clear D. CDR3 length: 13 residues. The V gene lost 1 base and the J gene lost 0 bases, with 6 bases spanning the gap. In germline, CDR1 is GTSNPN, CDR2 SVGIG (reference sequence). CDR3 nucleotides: TGTGCCTGGAGTGCTACAGCTAACTATGGCTACACCTTC. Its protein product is CAWSATANYGYTF.

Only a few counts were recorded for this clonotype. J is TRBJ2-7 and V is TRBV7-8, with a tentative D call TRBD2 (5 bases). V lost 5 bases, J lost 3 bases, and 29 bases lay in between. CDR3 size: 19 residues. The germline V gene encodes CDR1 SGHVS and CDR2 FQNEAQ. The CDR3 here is CASSPYVAAGALKGYEQYF. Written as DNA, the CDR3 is TGTGCCAGCAGCCCTTATGTGGCGGCGGGTGCCTTAAAGGGCTACGAGCAGTACTTC.

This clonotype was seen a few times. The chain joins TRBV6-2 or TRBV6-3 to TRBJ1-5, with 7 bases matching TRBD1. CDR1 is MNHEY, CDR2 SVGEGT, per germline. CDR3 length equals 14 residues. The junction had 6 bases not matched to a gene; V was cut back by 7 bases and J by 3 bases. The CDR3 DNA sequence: TGTGCCAGCAAGATAGACAGGGTCAATCAGCCCCAGCATTTT. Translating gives CASKIDRVNQPQHF.

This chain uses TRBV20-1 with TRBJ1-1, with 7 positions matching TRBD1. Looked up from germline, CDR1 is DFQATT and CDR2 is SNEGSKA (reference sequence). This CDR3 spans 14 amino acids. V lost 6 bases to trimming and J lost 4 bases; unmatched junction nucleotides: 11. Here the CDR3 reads CSAKDRDLITEAFF. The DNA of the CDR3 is TGCAGTGCGAAAGACAGGGATTTGATCACTGAAGCTTTCTTT.

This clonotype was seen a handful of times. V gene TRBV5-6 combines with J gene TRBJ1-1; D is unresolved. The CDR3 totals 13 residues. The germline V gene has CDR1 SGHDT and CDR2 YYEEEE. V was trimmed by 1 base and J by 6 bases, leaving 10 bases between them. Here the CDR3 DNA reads TGTGCCAGCAGCTTGATTCAGTCCGCTGAAGCTTTCTTT. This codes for CASSLIQSAEAFF.

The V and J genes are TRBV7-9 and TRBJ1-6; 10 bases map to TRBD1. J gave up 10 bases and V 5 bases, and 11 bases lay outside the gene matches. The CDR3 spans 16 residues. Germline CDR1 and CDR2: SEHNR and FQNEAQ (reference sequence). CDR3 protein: CASSHRDRGFRSPLHF. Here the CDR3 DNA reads TGTGCCAGCAGCCACCGGGACAGGGGTTTTCGGTCACCCCTCCACTTT.

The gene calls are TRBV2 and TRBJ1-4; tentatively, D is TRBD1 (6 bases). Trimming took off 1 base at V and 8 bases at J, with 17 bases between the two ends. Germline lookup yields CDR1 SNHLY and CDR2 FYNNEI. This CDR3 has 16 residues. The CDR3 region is CASSEVSRGGAEKLFF. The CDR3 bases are TGTGCCAGCAGTGAAGTTTCCCGTGGGGGCGCGGAAAAACTGTTTTTT.

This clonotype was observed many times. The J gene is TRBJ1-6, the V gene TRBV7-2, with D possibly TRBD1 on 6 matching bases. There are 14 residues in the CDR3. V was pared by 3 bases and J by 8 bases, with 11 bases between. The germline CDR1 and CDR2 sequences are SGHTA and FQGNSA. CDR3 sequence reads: CASSFEGGHSPLHF. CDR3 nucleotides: TGTGCCAGCAGCTTTGAAGGGGGACATTCACCCCTCCACTTT.

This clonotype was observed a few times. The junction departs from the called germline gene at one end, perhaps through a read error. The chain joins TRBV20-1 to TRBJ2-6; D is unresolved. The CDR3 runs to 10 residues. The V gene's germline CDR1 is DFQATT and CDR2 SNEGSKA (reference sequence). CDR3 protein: CSARDARGAF. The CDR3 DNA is TGCAGTGCTAGGGACGCCCGCGGAGCTTTC.

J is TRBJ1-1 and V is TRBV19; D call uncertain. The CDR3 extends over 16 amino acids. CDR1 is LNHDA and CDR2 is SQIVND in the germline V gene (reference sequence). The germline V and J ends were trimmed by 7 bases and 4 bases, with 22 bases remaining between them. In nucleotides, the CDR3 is TGTGCCAGTATACCTTCCCGTAGAGAAAGGACCACTGAAGCTTTCTTT. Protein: CASIPSRRERTTEAFF.

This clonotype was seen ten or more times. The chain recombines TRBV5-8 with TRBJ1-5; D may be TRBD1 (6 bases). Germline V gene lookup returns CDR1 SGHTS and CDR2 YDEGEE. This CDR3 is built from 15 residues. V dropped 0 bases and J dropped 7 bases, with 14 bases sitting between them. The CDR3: CASSLAGGASQPQHF. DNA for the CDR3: TGTGCCAGCAGCTTGGCCGGGGGGGCGTCACAGCCCCAGCATTTT.

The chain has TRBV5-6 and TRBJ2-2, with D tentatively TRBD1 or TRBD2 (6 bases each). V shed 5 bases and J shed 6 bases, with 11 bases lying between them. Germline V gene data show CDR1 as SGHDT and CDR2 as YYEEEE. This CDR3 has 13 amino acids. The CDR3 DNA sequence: TGTGCCAGCAGGTGGGGGGCTTCCGGGGAGCTGTTTTTT. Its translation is CASRWGASGELFF.

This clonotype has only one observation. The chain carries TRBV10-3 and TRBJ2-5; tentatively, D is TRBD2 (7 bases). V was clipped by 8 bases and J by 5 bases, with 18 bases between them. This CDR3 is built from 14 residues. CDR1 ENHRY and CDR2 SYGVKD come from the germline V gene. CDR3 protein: CAIRGEGDYETQYF. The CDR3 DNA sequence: TGTGCCATCCGCGGGGAGGGGGACTACGAGACCCAGTACTTC.

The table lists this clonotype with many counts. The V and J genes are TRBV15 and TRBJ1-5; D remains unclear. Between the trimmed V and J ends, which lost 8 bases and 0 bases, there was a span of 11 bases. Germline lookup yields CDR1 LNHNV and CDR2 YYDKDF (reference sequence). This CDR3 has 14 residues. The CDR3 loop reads CATHLGYSNQPQHF. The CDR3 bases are TGTGCCACCCACCTCGGGTATAGCAATCAGCCCCAGCATTTT.

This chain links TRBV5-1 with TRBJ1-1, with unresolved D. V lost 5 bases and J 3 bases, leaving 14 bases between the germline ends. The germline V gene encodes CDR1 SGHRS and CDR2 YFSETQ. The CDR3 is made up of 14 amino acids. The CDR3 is CASSMGRMDTEAFF. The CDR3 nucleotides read TGCGCCAGCAGTATGGGTCGCATGGACACTGAAGCTTTCTTT.

The CDR3 loop reads CSANRGGYTF. The CDR3 nucleotides read TGCAGTGCTAATAGGGGTGGCTACACCTTC. This chain links TRBV20-1 with TRBJ1-2; possible D gene TRBD1, 5 bases. The V and J ends lost 4 bases and 7 bases respectively, with 7 bases between them. From germline, CDR1 is DFQATT and CDR2 SNEGSKA (reference sequence). The CDR3 contains 10 residues.

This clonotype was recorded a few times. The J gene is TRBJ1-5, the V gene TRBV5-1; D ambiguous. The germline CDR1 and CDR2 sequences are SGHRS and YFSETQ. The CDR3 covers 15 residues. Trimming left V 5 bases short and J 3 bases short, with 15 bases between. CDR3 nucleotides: TGCGCCAGCAGGAGGGTACCCTCCGACAATCAGCCCCAGCATTTT. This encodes CASRRVPSDNQPQHF.

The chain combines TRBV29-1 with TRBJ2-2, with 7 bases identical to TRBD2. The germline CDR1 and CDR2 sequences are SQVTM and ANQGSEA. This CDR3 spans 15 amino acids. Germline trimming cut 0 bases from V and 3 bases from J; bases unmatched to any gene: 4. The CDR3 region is CSVEDRTRYTGELFF. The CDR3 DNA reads TGCAGCGTTGAAGATAGGACTAGGTACACCGGGGAGCTGTTTTTT.

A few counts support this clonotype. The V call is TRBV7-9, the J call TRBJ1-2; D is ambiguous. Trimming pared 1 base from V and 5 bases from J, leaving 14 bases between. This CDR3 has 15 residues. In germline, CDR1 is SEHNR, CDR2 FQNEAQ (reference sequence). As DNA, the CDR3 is TGTGCCAGCAGCTTAGAGCAGCGCGGTGGGTATGGCTACACCTTC. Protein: CASSLEQRGGYGYTF.

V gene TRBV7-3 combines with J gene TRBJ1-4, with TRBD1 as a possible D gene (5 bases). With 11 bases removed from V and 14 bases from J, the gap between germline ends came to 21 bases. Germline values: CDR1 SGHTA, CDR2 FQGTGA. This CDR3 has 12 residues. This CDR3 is CAGSDTGTPLFF. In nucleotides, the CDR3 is TGTGCCGGTAGCGACACCGGGACCCCTCTGTTTTTT.

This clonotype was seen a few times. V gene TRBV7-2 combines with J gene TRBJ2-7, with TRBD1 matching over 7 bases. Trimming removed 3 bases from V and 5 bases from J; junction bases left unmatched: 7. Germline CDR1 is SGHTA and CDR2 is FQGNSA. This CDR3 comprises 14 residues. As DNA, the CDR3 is TGTGCCAGCAGCTTCCCCACAGGGGAAAACGAGCAGTACTTC. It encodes CASSFPTGENEQYF.

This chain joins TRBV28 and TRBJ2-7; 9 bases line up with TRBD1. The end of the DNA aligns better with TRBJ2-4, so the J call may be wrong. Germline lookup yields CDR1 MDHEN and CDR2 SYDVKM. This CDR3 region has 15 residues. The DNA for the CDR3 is TGTGCCAGCAGTGCAGGCCGGGACAGGGTCGGCATTCAGTACTTC. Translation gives CASSAGRDRVGIQYF.

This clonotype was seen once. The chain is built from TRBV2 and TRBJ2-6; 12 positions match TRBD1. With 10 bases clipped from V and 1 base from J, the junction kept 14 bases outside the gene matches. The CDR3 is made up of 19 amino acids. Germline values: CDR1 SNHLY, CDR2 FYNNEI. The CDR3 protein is CATGRGDRGPTSGANVLTF. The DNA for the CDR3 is TGTGCCACCGGCAGAGGGGACAGGGGGCCGACTTCTGGGGCCAACGTCCTGACTTTC.

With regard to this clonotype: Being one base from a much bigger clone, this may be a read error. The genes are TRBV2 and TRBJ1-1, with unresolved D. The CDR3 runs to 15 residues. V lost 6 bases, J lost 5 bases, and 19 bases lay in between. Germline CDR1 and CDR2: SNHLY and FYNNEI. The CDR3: CASRERGLTGTEAFF. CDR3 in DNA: TGTGCCAGCAGAGAACGGGGTCTGACTGGGACTGAAGCTTTCTTT.

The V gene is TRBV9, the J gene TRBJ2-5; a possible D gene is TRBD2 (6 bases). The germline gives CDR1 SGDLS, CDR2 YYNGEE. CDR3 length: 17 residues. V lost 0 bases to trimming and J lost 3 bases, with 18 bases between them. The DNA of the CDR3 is TGTGCCAGCAGCGTAGCGACTGGGCTAAGGAGGGAAGAGACCCAGTACTTC. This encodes CASSVATGLRREETQYF.

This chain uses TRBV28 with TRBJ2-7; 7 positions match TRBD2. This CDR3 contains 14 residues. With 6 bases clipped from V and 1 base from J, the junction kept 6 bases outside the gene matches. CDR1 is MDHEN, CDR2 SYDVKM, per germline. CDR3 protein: CASRGGERSYEQYF. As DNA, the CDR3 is TGTGCCAGCAGGGGGGGGGAGAGGTCCTACGAGCAGTACTTC.

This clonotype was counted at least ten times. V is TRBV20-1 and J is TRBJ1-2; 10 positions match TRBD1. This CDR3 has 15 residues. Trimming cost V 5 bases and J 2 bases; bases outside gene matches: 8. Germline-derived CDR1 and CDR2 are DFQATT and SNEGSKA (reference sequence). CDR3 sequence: CSARPSDRGNYGYTF. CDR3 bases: TGCAGTGCTCGGCCGTCGGACAGGGGGAACTATGGCTACACCTTC.